This is a list of T cell receptor beta chains from one sample in a study of cytomegalovirus exposure and HLA in healthy donors. The method was immunoSEQ multiplex PCR; TCRdb's version includes in-frame clones alone and lacks a portion of them. The data contain around 130,000 clones, 77% of them singletons. Source material: PBMCs. These receptor sequences come from a man aged 18 to 35 in good health and CMV-seropositive. CDR3s include the opening cysteine and the closing phenylalanine or tryptophan. The order of the fields is D gene, clone size, V gene, J gene, CDR3 protein, CDR3 DNA. A D gene is named only where the DNA matches it firmly. Some rows have no size entry. The others give once, few or many, or a class for an expanded clone.

d_gene: .; abundance: .; v_gene: TRBV6-4; j_gene: TRBJ2-2; CDR3aa: CASSEGGTGELFF; CDR3nt: TGTGCCAGCAGTGAAGGGGGCACCGGGGAGCTGTTTTTT
d_gene: .; abundance: .; v_gene: TRBV5-4; j_gene: TRBJ2-4; CDR3aa: CASSLEQGPGNF; CDR3nt: TGTGCCAGCAGCTTGGAGCAGGGGCCTGGGAACTTC
d_gene: TRBD2; abundance: .; v_gene: TRBV6-1; j_gene: TRBJ2-7; CDR3aa: CASSEPSGGRDEQYF; CDR3nt: TGTGCCAGCAGTGAACCTAGCGGGGGGCGGGACGAGCAGTACTTC
d_gene: .; abundance: once; v_gene: TRBV5-1; j_gene: TRBJ1-2; CDR3aa: CASSHHSSYGYTF; CDR3nt: TGCGCCAGCAGTCATCACTCTTCCTATGGCTACACCTTC
d_gene: TRBD1; abundance: .; v_gene: TRBV11-3; j_gene: TRBJ2-7; CDR3aa: CASSQGQGSNEQYF; CDR3nt: TGTGCCAGCAGCCAAGGACAGGGCTCCAACGAGCAGTACTTC
d_gene: .; abundance: .; v_gene: TRBV12-5; j_gene: TRBJ1-1; CDR3aa: CASGLLKSGDANTEAFF; CDR3nt: TGTGCTAGTGGTTTGCTCAAATCAGGGGACGCGAACACTGAAGCTTTCTTT
d_gene: TRBD2; abundance: few; v_gene: TRBV14; j_gene: TRBJ2-5; CDR3aa: CASSQDTGTSGSREETQYF; CDR3nt: TGTGCCAGCAGCCAAGATACCGGGACTAGCGGGAGTAGGGAAGAGACCCAGTACTTC
d_gene: .; abundance: .; v_gene: TRBV27; j_gene: TRBJ1-5; CDR3aa: CASSAQNSYQPQHF; CDR3nt: TGTGCCAGCAGTGCACAGAACTCATATCAGCCCCAGCATTTT
d_gene: .; abundance: few; v_gene: TRBV6-1; j_gene: TRBJ1-2; CDR3aa: CASRPGLETSYGYTF; CDR3nt: TGTGCCAGCAGGCCGGGACTGGAGACGTCTTATGGCTACACCTTC
d_gene: TRBD2; abundance: .; v_gene: TRBV7-6; j_gene: TRBJ2-3; CDR3aa: CASSRTSGSTDTQYF; CDR3nt: TGTGCCAGCAGCCGGACTAGCGGGAGCACAGATACGCAGTATTTT
d_gene: .; abundance: .; v_gene: TRBV19; j_gene: TRBJ1-1; CDR3aa: CASSWGVNTEAFF; CDR3nt: TGTGCCAGTAGTTGGGGCGTGAACACTGAAGCTTTCTTT
d_gene: TRBD1; abundance: .; v_gene: TRBV27; j_gene: TRBJ1-6; CDR3aa: CASRITDRGRQGDSPLHF; CDR3nt: TGTGCCAGCAGGATAACGGACAGGGGGCGACAGGGGGATTCACCCCTCCACTTT
d_gene: TRBD1; abundance: once; v_gene: TRBV19; j_gene: TRBJ1-2; CDR3aa: CASTIPGGVYGYTF; CDR3nt: TGTGCCAGTACCATTCCAGGGGGCGTCTACGGCTACACCTTC
d_gene: .; abundance: few; v_gene: TRBV7-9; j_gene: TRBJ1-1; CDR3aa: CSSSLVWVVQVSNTEAFF; CDR3nt: TGTTCCAGCAGCTTAGTTTGGGTTGTTCAGGTCTCGAACACTGAAGCTTTCTTT
d_gene: .; abundance: .; v_gene: TRBV28; j_gene: TRBJ1-5; CDR3aa: CASSLAFYRQPQPQHF; CDR3nt: TGTGCCAGCAGTTTAGCCTTCTACAGACAGCCCCAGCCCCAGCATTTT
d_gene: .; abundance: .; v_gene: TRBV6-1; j_gene: TRBJ1-6; CDR3aa: CASSGRDGSNSPLHF; CDR3nt: TGTGCCAGCAGTGGCCGGGACGGGAGTAATTCACCCCTCCACTTT
d_gene: .; abundance: few; v_gene: TRBV4-1; j_gene: TRBJ2-1; CDR3aa: CASSQDVYREGYNEQFF; CDR3nt: TGCGCCAGCAGCCAAGATGTTTACAGGGAAGGATACAATGAGCAGTTCTTC
d_gene: TRBD1; abundance: .; v_gene: TRBV5-1; j_gene: TRBJ1-2; CDR3aa: CASSQGQGDGYTF; CDR3nt: TGCGCCAGCAGCCAGGGACAGGGAGATGGCTACACCTTC
d_gene: TRBD2; abundance: .; v_gene: TRBV15; j_gene: TRBJ2-7; CDR3aa: CATSRSPGLDVEQYF; CDR3nt: TGTGCCACCAGCAGATCCCCGGGACTAGATGTCGAGCAGTACTTC
d_gene: .; abundance: .; v_gene: TRBV28; j_gene: TRBJ1-3; CDR3aa: CASSLGGARNTIYF; CDR3nt: TGTGCCAGCAGTTTAGGAGGGGCTCGTAACACCATATATTTT
d_gene: TRBD1; abundance: .; v_gene: TRBV30; j_gene: TRBJ2-7; CDR3aa: CAWSWDSSYEQYF; CDR3nt: TGTGCCTGGAGCTGGGACAGCAGTTACGAGCAGTACTTC
d_gene: .; abundance: .; v_gene: TRBV19; j_gene: TRBJ1-3; CDR3aa: CASSIAGYGNTIYF; CDR3nt: TGTGCCAGTAGTATAGCAGGGTACGGAAACACCATATATTTT
d_gene: TRBD1; abundance: once; v_gene: TRBV7-9; j_gene: TRBJ2-6; CDR3aa: CASSFWDSFSGANGLTF; CDR3nt: TGTGCCAGCAGCTTTTGGGACAGCTTCTCTGGGGCCAACGGCCTGACTTTC
d_gene: .; abundance: few; v_gene: TRBV14; j_gene: TRBJ1-3; CDR3aa: CASSHIPLRPGNTIYF; CDR3nt: TGTGCCAGCAGTCATATACCACTACGCCCTGGAAACACCATATATTTT
d_gene: TRBD1; abundance: .; v_gene: TRBV4-1; j_gene: TRBJ1-2; CDR3aa: CASSPGTGELNYGYTF; CDR3nt: TGCGCCAGCAGCCCCGGGACAGGAGAACTAAATTATGGCTACACCTTC
d_gene: .; abundance: .; v_gene: TRBV25-1; j_gene: TRBJ2-7; CDR3aa: CASSELGASGPYEQYF; CDR3nt: TGTGCCAGCAGTGAATTGGGGGCTAGCGGACCCTACGAGCAGTACTTC
d_gene: TRBD2; abundance: once; v_gene: TRBV11-2; j_gene: TRBJ2-1; CDR3aa: CASSTPSGQFF; CDR3nt: TGTGCCAGCAGCACTCCTAGCGGGCAGTTCTTC
d_gene: TRBD1; abundance: few; v_gene: TRBV7-8; j_gene: TRBJ1-5; CDR3aa: CASSRQGARDQPQHF; CDR3nt: TGTGCCAGCAGCAGACAGGGGGCTCGCGATCAGCCCCAGCATTTT
d_gene: TRBD2; abundance: few; v_gene: TRBV27; j_gene: TRBJ2-7; CDR3aa: CASSQKLAGQPYEQYF; CDR3nt: TGTGCCAGCAGTCAAAAACTAGCGGGGCAGCCCTACGAGCAGTACTTC
d_gene: TRBD1; abundance: .; v_gene: TRBV19; j_gene: TRBJ1-2; CDR3aa: CASSKTTGAGYGYTF; CDR3nt: TGTGCCAGTAGTAAAACGACAGGGGCGGGCTATGGCTACACCTTC
d_gene: .; abundance: few; v_gene: TRBV19; j_gene: TRBJ1-1; CDR3aa: CATVESQGTEAFF; CDR3nt: TGTGCCACCGTGGAGTCCCAGGGTACTGAAGCCTTCTTT
d_gene: TRBD1; abundance: .; v_gene: TRBV15; j_gene: TRBJ1-5; CDR3aa: CATSKPGEQGARNQPQHF; CDR3nt: TGTGCCACCAGCAAGCCGGGCGAGCAGGGGGCCAGGAATCAGCCCCAGCATTTT
d_gene: TRBD1; abundance: .; v_gene: TRBV15; j_gene: TRBJ1-6; CDR3aa: CATSRASGQLNSPLHF; CDR3nt: TGTGCCACCAGCAGAGCCTCGGGACAGCTTAATTCACCCCTCCACTTT